Each of the 26 T cell receptor beta chains below was sequenced from the same sample in a study of OX40 agonist ivuxolimab in advanced cancers. Clones were read by immunoSEQ multiplex PCR, and TCRdb kept only the in-frame ones, dropping some. The sample records approximately 160,000 clones, roughly 94% being singletons. The input for sequencing was CD4+ or CD8+ T cells sorted from blood, taken in a trial of the OX40 agonist ivuxolimab. The receptors stem from an adult with an advanced solid tumor such as melanoma, head and neck, liver or kidney cancer.

The chain carries TRBV6-5 and TRBJ1-2; D remains ambiguous. There are 16 residues in the CDR3. CDR1 and CDR2 from the germline V gene are MNHEY and SVGAGI. V was pared by 2 bases and J by 0 bases, with 13 bases between. CDR3: CASSYGVGRANYGYTF. The CDR3 coding sequence is TGTGCCAGCAGTTACGGGGTTGGGCGGGCTAACTATGGCTACACCTTC.

The J gene is TRBJ1-1, the V gene TRBV7-2; D perhaps matches TRBD1 (5 bases). The CDR3 is 13 residues long. V was shortened by 6 bases and J by 1 base, with 9 bases between the two germline ends. Germline V CDR1 and CDR2: SGHTA, FQGNSA. CDR3 sequence (DNA): TGTGCCAGCAGATATGACAGGAACACTGAAGCTTTCTTT. Protein sequence: CASRYDRNTEAFF.

This clone was recorded only once. This chain links TRBV6-5 with TRBJ2-1; tentatively, D is TRBD2 (6 bases). The CDR3 covers 13 residues. V gave up 1 base and J gave up 10 bases, with 11 bases separating them. The V gene's germline CDR1 is MNHEY and CDR2 SVGAGI. The CDR3 sequence is CASSYWGDSEQFF. Here the CDR3 DNA reads TGTGCCAGCAGTTACTGGGGGGACTCCGAGCAGTTCTTC.

The gene calls are TRBV11-2 and TRBJ2-1, with 10 bases lining up with TRBD1. The CDR3 runs 13 residues. The germline V gene has CDR1 SGHAT and CDR2 FQNNGV. The J segment lost 10 bases and the V segment lost 4 bases, leaving 4 bases of the junction unmatched. CDR3 nucleotides: TGTGCCAGCAGCTGGGGACAGGGGCGGGAGCAGTTCTTC. This sequence encodes CASSWGQGREQFF. Complete variable domain (other parts from reference TRBV11-2 and TRBJ2-1): EAGVAQSPRYKIIEKRQSVAFWCNPISGHATLYWYQQILGQGPKLLIQFQNNGVVDDSQLPKDRFSAERLKGVDSTLKIQPAKLEDSAVYLCASSWGQGREQFFGPGTRLTVL.

The J gene is TRBJ2-2, the V gene TRBV9; D perhaps matches TRBD1 (5 bases). Between the trimmed V and J ends, which lost 1 base and 6 bases, there was a span of 10 bases. This CDR3 comprises 14 residues. Germline CDR1 and CDR2: SGDLS and YYNGEE. The CDR3 region is CASSVRTTPGELFF. CDR3 sequence (DNA): TGTGCCAGCAGCGTAAGGACAACACCCGGGGAGCTGTTTTTT.

This chain connects TRBV6-5 to TRBJ2-7, with D possibly being TRBD1 or TRBD2 (5 bases each). Trimming left V 0 bases short and J 2 bases short, with 11 bases between. The CDR3 totals 15 residues. Germline CDR1 MNHEY, CDR2 SVGAGI. This CDR3 is CASSYSSGGTYEQYF. In DNA, the CDR3 is TGTGCCAGCAGTTACTCGAGTGGGGGAACCTACGAGCAGTACTTC.

The chain recombines TRBV6-4 with TRBJ2-1; 10 nucleotides line up with TRBD2. Trimming cost V 2 bases and J 9 bases; bases outside gene matches: 7. The CDR3 has 15 residues. The germline CDR1 and CDR2 sequences are MRHNA and SNTAGT. This CDR3 is CASSDEVAGGGEQFF. The CDR3 nucleotides are TGTGCCAGCAGTGACGAAGTAGCGGGAGGTGGTGAGCAGTTCTTC.

J is TRBJ1-4 and V is TRBV5-1, with 8 nucleotides matching TRBD1. The trim removed 5 bases at V and 3 bases at J, leaving 3 bases unmatched. CDR3 length: 14 amino acids. Germline V CDR1 and CDR2: SGHRS, YFSETQ. Here the CDR3 DNA reads TGCGCCAGCAGTGGACAGGGAGCTAATGAAAAACTGTTTTTT. Translating gives CASSGQGANEKLFF.

The chain links TRBV10-2 to TRBJ1-2; 8 bases map to TRBD1. J gave up 4 bases and V 5 bases, and 6 bases lay outside the gene matches. Germline lookup yields CDR1 WSHSY and CDR2 SAAADI. This CDR3 has 14 residues. The CDR3 sequence: CASSYRDRFYGYTF. The CDR3 DNA is TGCGCCAGCAGTTACCGGGACAGGTTCTATGGCTACACCTTC.

This chain uses TRBV7-2 with TRBJ1-1, with a weak D call TRBD1 (5 bases). V was cut by 6 bases and J by 5 bases, with 19 bases left in between. Germline values: CDR1 SGHTA, CDR2 FQGNSA. The length of the CDR3 is 15 residues. The CDR3 sequence: CASRYGGGVVTEAFF. The CDR3 DNA follows: TGTGCCAGCAGATATGGGGGAGGGGTTGTAACTGAAGCTTTCTTT.

The gene calls are TRBV6-6 and TRBJ1-1, with D perhaps matching TRBD1 (6 bases). This CDR3 has 14 amino acids. The V end was cut by 0 bases, the J end by 4 bases, with 9 bases between. Germline assignment: CDR1 MNHNY and CDR2 SVGAGI (reference sequence). The DNA for the CDR3 is TGTGCCAGCAGTTACTCAGGGGGAGGCACTGAAGCTTTCTTT. Translating gives CASSYSGGGTEAFF.

The V call is TRBV6-1, the J call TRBJ1-1; D is ambiguous. From germline, CDR1 is MNHNS and CDR2 SASEGT. This CDR3 region has 10 residues. The ends were cut back, 8 bases at V and 10 bases at J, with 11 bases in the middle. The CDR3 sequence: CASFFRTAFF. CDR3 DNA: TGTGCCAGCTTCTTCCGAACAGCTTTCTTT.

This clone occurred once. The chain uses TRBV6-4 and TRBJ1-5; D is unresolved. V was pared by 0 bases and J by 0 bases, with 3 bases between. Germline V gene data show CDR1 as MRHNA and CDR2 as SNTAGT. CDR3 length equals 14 residues. The CDR3 bases are TGTGCCAGCAGTGACTCATTTAGCAATCAGCCCCAGCATTTT. It codes for CASSDSFSNQPQHF.

V usage is TRBV18 and J usage is TRBJ1-3; D may be TRBD1 (6 bases). The germline V gene has CDR1 KGHSH and CDR2 LQKENI. CDR3 size: 15 residues. The V end was cut by 6 bases, the J end by 0 bases, with 12 bases between. The CDR3 DNA sequence: TGTGCCAGCTCCATGACAGGCCTCTCTGGAAACACCATATATTTT. Translation: CASSMTGLSGNTIYF.

The V gene is TRBV7-6, the J gene TRBJ2-2; no reliable D call. CDR1 and CDR2 from the germline V gene are SGHVS and FNYEAQ. The CDR3 totals 12 residues. Deletions cut 5 bases from V and 8 bases from J, with 9 bases between. Here the CDR3 DNA reads TGTGCCAGCAGCCACGTGTGGGGGGAGCTGTTTTTT. It codes for CASSHVWGELFF.

This clone was picked up one time. The chain's CDR3 is CASSPRQDNYEQFF. The CDR3 region has the DNA TGTGCCAGCAGCCCCAGACAGGATAACTACGAGCAGTTCTTC. This chain uses TRBV7-3 with TRBJ2-1; D might be TRBD1 (6 bases). There are 14 residues in the CDR3. Trimming cost V 5 bases and J 10 bases, with 18 bases left between them. Germline-derived CDR1 and CDR2 are SGHTA and FQGTGA. The complete variable domain, with remaining parts taken from reference TRBV7-3 and TRBJ2-1, reads GAGVSQTPSNKVTEKGKYVELRCDPISGHTALYWYRQSLGQGPEFLIYFQGTGAADDSGLPNDRFFAVRPEGSVSTLKIQRTERGDSAVYLCASSPRQDNYEQFFGPGTRLTVL.

Here the CDR3 reads CASSLAGKGSIPVEQFF. In DNA form, the CDR3 reads TGCGCCAGCAGCTTGGCCGGTAAAGGGAGTATCCCAGTAGAGCAGTTCTTC. The chain is built from TRBV5-1 and TRBJ2-1; a possible D gene is TRBD2 (5 bases). Germline V gives CDR1 SGHRS, CDR2 YFSETQ. This CDR3 contains 17 residues. Between the trimmed V and J ends, which lost 0 bases and 10 bases, there was a span of 23 bases. Complete variable domain (other parts from reference TRBV5-1 and TRBJ2-1): KAGVTQTPRYLIKTRGQQVTLSCSPISGHRSVSWYQQTPGQGLQFLFEYFSETQRNKGNFPGRFSGRQFSNSRSEMNVSTLELGDSALYLCASSLAGKGSIPVEQFFGPGTRLTVL.

The chain combines TRBV5-1 with TRBJ2-3; 11 bases are shared with TRBD2. Germline V gene lookup returns CDR1 SGHRS and CDR2 YFSETQ. The junction had 3 bases not matched to a gene; V was cut back by 2 bases and J by 4 bases. The CDR3 loop spans 15 amino acids. In nucleotides, the CDR3 is TGCGCCAGCAGCTTTACTAGCGGGGGCGCAGATACGCAGTATTTT. Translated: CASSFTSGGADTQYF.

The gene calls are TRBV5-4 and TRBJ2-1, with unresolved D. There are 15 residues in the CDR3. V lost 3 bases to trimming and J lost 0 bases, with 10 bases between them. Germline CDR1 SGHNT, CDR2 YYREEE (reference sequence). CDR3 DNA sequence: TGTGCCAGCAGCTCGAGCCGGAACTCCTACAATGAGCAGTTCTTC. Amino acids: CASSSSRNSYNEQFF.

The gene calls are TRBV6-1 and TRBJ1-2; 8 positions agree with TRBD1. Germline V gives CDR1 MNHNS, CDR2 SASEGT. The CDR3 consists of 15 residues. V dropped 5 bases and J dropped 4; count of bases not matched to a gene: 9. The CDR3 loop is CASSPGQGLSYGYTF. The CDR3 DNA follows: TGTGCCAGCAGTCCCGGACAGGGATTGAGCTATGGCTACACCTTC.

V usage is TRBV21-1 and J usage is TRBJ2-4. TRBV21-1 is described as a pseudogene. CDR3 length: 16 amino acids. The CDR3 reads CASSKNALLAKNIQYF. The CDR3, as DNA: TGTGCCAGCAGCAAAAACGCTCTCTTAGCCAAAAACATTCAGTACTTC.

This clone has a count of ten or more. The chain couples TRBV6-5 to TRBJ1-2, with D hard to call. Between the trimmed V and J ends, which lost 0 bases and 4 bases, there was a span of 6 bases. The germline gives CDR1 MNHEY, CDR2 SVGAGI. The CDR3 runs 13 residues. In DNA, the CDR3 is TGTGCCAGCAGTTACTCGAACAGCTATGGCTACACCTTC. This sequence encodes CASSYSNSYGYTF.

The chain uses TRBV19 and TRBJ2-3, with a weak D call TRBD2 (7 bases). Deletions cut 2 bases from V and 4 bases from J, with 13 bases between. From germline, CDR1 is LNHDA and CDR2 SQIVND (reference sequence). The CDR3 runs to 15 residues. CDR3 region: CASSISTGRADTQYF. In DNA form, the CDR3 reads TGTGCCAGTAGTATATCAACAGGGAGGGCAGATACGCAGTATTTT.

V is TRBV5-4 and J is TRBJ2-2, with 11 bases aligning to TRBD2. This CDR3 is 16 amino acids long. V shed 2 bases, J shed 5 bases, and the junction held 5 bases outside the gene matches. Germline CDR1 is SGHNT and CDR2 is YYREEE (reference sequence). Here the CDR3 DNA reads TGTGCCAGCAGCTTCGGACTAGCGGGCGGTACCGGGGAGCTGTTTTTT. It codes for CASSFGLAGGTGELFF.

This clone was observed once. V is TRBV15 and J is TRBJ2-3; D possibly corresponds to TRBD2 (5 bases). CDR3 length: 13 residues. Germline CDR1 reads LNHNV; CDR2 reads YYDKDF (reference sequence). V lost 5 bases, J lost 6 bases, and 12 bases lay in between. DNA of the CDR3: TGTGCCACCAGCTTTCCCTCGGGGGATACGCAGTATTTT. Protein product: CATSFPSGDTQYF.

V usage is TRBV5-1 and J usage is TRBJ2-7, with 9 bases identical to TRBD1. J lost 5 bases, V lost 5 bases, and 8 bases had no gene match. This CDR3 spans 14 amino acids. Germline assignment: CDR1 SGHRS and CDR2 YFSETQ. In nucleotides, the CDR3 is TGCGCCAGCAGAACCGGGACAGGGAGCAACGAGCAGTACTTC. Protein sequence: CASRTGTGSNEQYF.